The present T cell receptor beta chain was sequenced within a study of Graves' ophthalmopathy and Graves' hyperthyroidism (dated by TCRdb to 2016 to 2019). Background on the whole study: A patient counted as having stable hyperthyroidism if there was no progression to ophthalmopathy within 18 months of follow-up. Following sample collection, hyperthyroidism patients were given methimazole at a starting dose of 30 mg daily, and ophthalmopathy patients were given high-dose intravenous methylprednisolone. In roughly 6 hyperthyroidism patients, the T-cell repertoires found in thyroid tissue were compared with those found in blood. For independent validation, a separate cohort was made up of about 18 hyperthyroidism patients plus 17 patients who later progressed from hyperthyroidism to ophthalmopathy. To tell Graves' ophthalmopathy apart from Graves' hyperthyroidism, and to predict which patients would progress to ophthalmopathy, the study relied on TCR beta repertoire signatures. In total, 135 blood samples were TCR-sequenced: roughly 45 ophthalmopathy, under 80 hyperthyroidism and approximately 17 hyperthyroidism-to-ophthalmopathy patients. To explore V-J signatures that separate ophthalmopathy from hyperthyroidism, a discovery set of about 100 patients was enrolled, consisting of about 45 with ophthalmopathy and about 60 with stable hyperthyroidism. The study at large found these results: In validation, the model predicted ophthalmopathy progression with 55% to 71% sensitivity and about 73% specificity; 12 predicted patients were CT-confirmed with GO in a median of about 7.1 months. Sample size was not predetermined statistically, and investigators were not blinded to group allocation. In cross-validation, the 13-signature model distinguished ophthalmopathy from stable hyperthyroidism with 87.88% sensitivity and 81% to 82% specificity, while in the test set the corresponding values were about 80% and 75%. Most expanded thyroid clonotypes with frequency above 0.001 were also detected in blood, suggesting blood repertoires may reflect the thyroid immune response.

The hyperthyroidism patients were 18 to 65 years old and newly diagnosed, with a disease duration of less than 2 months. Patients with other autoimmune diseases, uncontrolled infections, pregnancy or lactation were excluded. Diagnosis relied on clinical symptoms, serum thyroxine, TRAb, thyroid ultrasound and orbital computed tomography. Total RNA was extracted using Trizol reagent, and RNA quality was checked on an Agilent 2100 Bioanalyzer. Including the terminal cysteine and phenylalanine, the CDR3 comprises 15 residues. Solely the CDR3 DNA is kept, with 45 bases framed from the first base. Trimming removed 8 bases from V and 5 bases from J; the gene matches leave 13 bases unexplained. Sequences SEHNR (CDR1) and FQNEAQ (CDR2) are obtained from the germline V gene (reference sequence). Regarding this clonotype: It lacks a known antigen. No much larger clone is present one base from it, and per-base qualities are unavailable.

For repertoire sequencing, TCR beta CDR3 regions were amplified from RNA transcripts. A first-round RT-PCR used HTBI primers with the Qiagen OneStep RT-PCR kit, followed by a second-round multiplex PCR, size selection and purification. Libraries were sequenced on an Illumina HiSeq2000 using paired-end 100 bp reads. Processing in the source paper ran as follows. Reads were processed with SOAPnuke, discarding reads with adapters, uncalled bases, mean Phred below 15, or no exact constant-primer or identifier match. COPE v1.2.5 was used to merge high-quality paired reads. Each unique nucleotide sequence was defined as a clonotype, and clonotypes were aligned to IMGT TRB V, D and J references with MiTCR v1.1. Analysis was restricted to V-J combinations with a frequency above 0.0001, which covered over 98% of repertoires. For each V-J combination, a TCR clonal expansion and chaos score was defined as F50 clonal expansion divided by the chaos observed in the TCRdist matrix. Features were reduced by Welch's t-statistics and random forest to around 14 V-J combinations, which fed a naive Bayes classifier. Thyroid-blood repertoire similarity was quantified with the Morisita-Horn index. TCRdb reran the public reads through fastp at Q25 and MiXCR, keeping productive beta chains. For every CDR3 protein sequence, its rows merge into one entry that carries the most common genes and DNA. Clone size and V and J calls follow TCRdb, not the original study. For this sample there are approximately 1.2 million distinct CDR3 sequences; 35% to 45% appear just once. In total, the top ten clones hold roughly 10% of the sample.

The sequence was obtained from an adult man with Graves' hyperthyroidism. This chain joins TRBV7-9 to TRBJ1-1, with TRBD1 identical over 8 junction bases. The sample comprised peripheral blood or thyroid tissue (not recorded which). The bases are TGTGCCAGCGGTACTTCAGGGGGCGGGACGACTGAAGCTTTCTTT. Its translation is CASGTSGGGTTEAFF.